Listed here is a single TCR beta chain. The data are from a study of shared clonotypes between healthy human individuals. Method: immunoSEQ multiplex PCR; TCRdb's copy keeps in-frame clones and lacks some. Altogether nearly 2 million clones are present, approximately 94% being singletons, with the ten largest covering approximately 1%. Looked up from germline, CDR1 is MNHEY and CDR2 is SVGAGI. The CDR3 runs to 13 residues. V shed 5 bases and J shed 5 bases, with 10 bases lying between them. CD45RO-negative CD8 cells positively selected for CCR7 made up the naive population, which excluded terminally differentiated effector memory CD45RA+ cells. All of the donors resided in Nashville, Tennessee, and each was a Caucasian adult.

Sample: naive CD8+ T cells sorted from blood. This TCR came from a man younger than 30 in good health. V is TRBV6-5 and J is TRBJ1-5; D is perhaps TRBD1 (5 bases). The CDR3 reads CASSPRGDQPQHF. CDR3 nucleotides: TGTGCCAGCAGTCCTCGGGGGGATCAGCCCCAGCATTTT.